Sequencing of this TCR beta chain was carried out in a study of blood T cells in healthy people across ages. CDR3 length equals 11 residues. Germline lookup yields CDR1 LGHNA and CDR2 YNFKEQ. V was trimmed by 1 base and J by 10 bases, leaving 5 bases between them. This clonotype was seen at least ten times. The second PCR ran about 6 to 12 cycles with a sample-barcoded 5' primer and J-beta primers. TCRdb reprocessed the 5' RACE reads via MiXCR and lists one record per CDR3 protein. This sample carries 1.5 million to 2 million distinct CDR3 sequences, about 39% of them seen once, and the ten largest clones take around 23%.

The receptor comes from a human donor in good health. V is TRBV4-2 and J is TRBJ2-1; the D gene is possibly TRBD2 (5 bases). Sequencing was performed on blood. The CDR3 is CASSQGGEQFF. Written as DNA, the CDR3 is TGTGCCAGCAGCCAAGGAGGGGAGCAGTTCTTC.